This TCR beta chain was captured in a study of blood T cell repertoires in COVID-19. About the research overall: The origin of the acute and convalescent COVID-19 samples was the United States, Italy and Spain. The cDNA or gDNA used as material had been derived from T cells, B-cell-depleted T cells, or PBMCs.

In the study's own analysis: Cell counts per sample came from amplifying reference gene primers. Profiled with immunoSEQ multiplex PCR; TCRdb holds only in-frame clones, not every one. From that table come the V and J calls and clone size; the DNA was used to work out D and trimming. Here the sample spans 150,000 to 200,000 clones, roughly 80% being singletons. Recruited during active infection, patients (from Seattle) were subsequently followed longitudinally. Germline values: CDR1 SGHAT, CDR2 FQDESV (reference sequence). V dropped 4 bases and J dropped 4; count of bases not matched to a gene: 1. The CDR3 spans 14 residues.

The clonotype was recovered from a woman in her 70s with COVID-19, enrolled during active disease. The chain carries TRBV11-1 and TRBJ2-3, with 11 bases aligning to TRBD1. Specimen: peripheral blood. DNA for the CDR3: TGTGCCAGCAGCTCGGACAGGGGGCCAGATACGCAGTATTTT. This codes for CASSSDRGPDTQYF. Looking up the rest from reference TRBV11-1 and TRBJ2-3 gives the full variable domain: EAEVAQSPRYKITEKSQAVAFWCDPISGHATLYWYRQILGQGPELLVQFQDESVVDDSQLPKDRFSAERLKGVDSTLKIQPAELGDSAMYLCASSSDRGPDTQYFGPGTRLTVL.